Presented here are 28 T cell receptor beta chains from one specimen sequenced in a study of blood T cell repertoires in COVID-19. Data came from immunoSEQ multiplex PCR; TCRdb stores just in-frame clones and leaves some out. The data hold under 85,000 clones, with 87% observed a single time. Material for sequencing was peripheral blood. The receptors shown here come from a woman at least 80 years old with active or convalescent COVID-19.

The chain recombines TRBV6-1 with TRBJ1-2, with D possibly TRBD1 on 5 matching bases. This CDR3 has 14 residues. The germline gives CDR1 MNHNS, CDR2 SASEGT. Between the trimmed V and J ends, which lost 5 bases and 1 base, there was a span of 11 bases. The DNA for the CDR3 is TGTGCCAGCAGTCTCGGGGGGGGTAACTATGGCTACACCTTC. It codes for CASSLGGGNYGYTF.

This chain joins TRBV21-1 and TRBJ2-7; TRBD2, the table's D call, lacks a check against the DNA. TRBV21-1 is described as a pseudogene. The length of the CDR3 is 16 residues. CDR3 protein: CASTLRAFRISYEQYF. The DNA of the CDR3 is TGTGCCAGCACTTTGCGGGCGTTTCGGATTTCCTACGAGCAGTACTTC.

This clone was detected once. This chain joins TRBV27 and TRBJ2-2, with 11 bases aligning to TRBD2. V dropped 5 bases and J dropped 0; count of bases not matched to a gene: 2. Germline V gene lookup returns CDR1 MNHEY and CDR2 SMNVEV (reference sequence). The CDR3 is 16 residues long. CDR3 protein: CASSGTSGANTGELFF. As DNA, the CDR3 is TGTGCCAGCAGTGGGACTAGCGGAGCGAACACCGGGGAGCTGTTTTTT.

The chain employs TRBV9 and TRBJ2-7; 13 positions agree with TRBD2. The CDR3 is 16 residues long. The V segment lost 4 bases and the J segment 6 bases; nucleotides outside the gene matches: 10. The germline gives CDR1 SGDLS, CDR2 YYNGEE. The CDR3 bases are TGTGCCAGCAGCCCCCCCTGGACTAGCGGGAGTGGCGAGCAGTACTTC. It specifies CASSPPWTSGSGEQYF.

This sequence joins TRBV11-3 and TRBJ2-3; 10 bases line up with TRBD2. This CDR3 spans 15 amino acids. Germline V gene data show CDR1 as SGHNT and CDR2 as YENEEA. J gave up 1 base and V 4 bases, and 2 bases lay outside the gene matches. DNA for the CDR3: TGTGCCAGCAGCTCCGGGACTAGCGGCACAGATACGCAGTATTTT. Protein sequence: CASSSGTSGTDTQYF.

This sequence joins TRBV13 and TRBJ2-3; D may be TRBD1 (6 bases). The V and J ends lost 2 bases and 0 bases respectively, with 6 bases between them. Germline V gives CDR1 PRHDT, CDR2 FYEKMQ (reference sequence). The CDR3 sequence is 14 residues long. The CDR3 loop is CASSLRGSTDTQYF. The CDR3 nucleotides read TGTGCCAGCAGCTTAAGGGGGAGCACAGATACGCAGTATTTT.

V is TRBV28 and J is TRBJ2-5; 10 bases are shared with TRBD2. Germline V lookup: CDR1 MDHEN, CDR2 SYDVKM. The CDR3 totals 18 residues. After removal of 6 bases from V and 2 bases from J, the junction contained 15 bases not matched to a gene. The CDR3 region is CASRTRRGSGRRQETQYF. The CDR3 DNA sequence: TGTGCCAGCAGAACCCGCCGGGGTAGCGGGAGGCGGCAAGAGACCCAGTACTTC.

The rearrangement links TRBV12-1 to TRBJ2-3; TRBD1 is taken as the D call from the table, unchecked against the DNA. TRBV12-1 is listed as a pseudogene. The CDR3 contains 16 residues. The CDR3 loop is CASSPGQGPSTDTQYF. The CDR3 DNA reads as TGTGCCAGCAGCCCCGGACAGGGGCCTAGCACAGATACGCAGTATTTT.

CDR3 residues: CASSLGEGKQPQHF. The CDR3 DNA follows: TGTGCCAGCAGCTTGGGGGAGGGAAAACAGCCCCAGCATTTT. This chain connects TRBV5-6 to TRBJ1-5; D gene uncertain. Trimming cost V 0 bases and J 7 bases, with 11 bases left between them. Germline values: CDR1 SGHDT, CDR2 YYEEEE. The CDR3 contains 14 residues.

The V and J genes are TRBV5-5 and TRBJ2-2, with 7 bases aligning to TRBD2. This CDR3 contains 16 residues. With 1 base clipped from V and 3 bases from J, the junction kept 6 bases outside the gene matches. CDR1 is SGHKS, CDR2 YYEKEE, per germline (reference sequence). The DNA of the CDR3 is TGTGCCAGCAGCTTGTGGGGAGGGGCGGACACCGGGGAGCTGTTTTTT. It codes for CASSLWGGADTGELFF.

The rearrangement joins TRBV5-1 to TRBJ2-5, with TRBD1 as a possible D gene (6 bases). The tail of the sequence fits TRBJ2-7 better, so the J call may be wrong. In germline, CDR1 is SGHRS, CDR2 YFSETQ. CDR3 length: 13 amino acids. Here the CDR3 DNA reads TGCGCCAGCAGCTTTGCAGGGGTGGACGAGCAGTACTTC. It codes for CASSFAGVDEQYF.

The rearrangement uses TRBV4-3 and TRBJ2-7; TRBD2 aligns across 11 bases. The CDR3 sequence is 16 residues long. Germline loops: CDR1 LGHNA, CDR2 YSLEER. V lost 0 bases and J lost 2; bases outside the gene matches: 3. The CDR3 DNA sequence: TGCGCCAGCAGCCAAGATCGGGGACTAGCGGCCTACGAGCAGTACTTC. This translates into CASSQDRGLAAYEQYF.

The V call is TRBV24-1, the J call TRBJ2-3, with TRBD2 identical over 8 bases. The germline V gene has CDR1 KGHDR and CDR2 SFDVKD. After removal of 9 bases from V and 0 bases from J, the junction contained 10 bases not matched to a gene. The CDR3 consists of 16 residues. The CDR3 DNA is TGTGCCACCGGAACTAAGCCGGGGGGGAGCACAGATACGCAGTATTTT. Its protein product is CATGTKPGGSTDTQYF.

The chain combines TRBV18 with TRBJ1-6; 9 bases map to TRBD1. Trimming at V came to 1 base and at J to 8 bases, leaving 12 bases not matched to a gene. The CDR3 extends over 18 amino acids. Germline CDR1 KGHSH, CDR2 LQKENI. The CDR3 sequence is CASSPLDPGQGTYSPLHF. The CDR3 DNA reads TGTGCCAGCTCACCACTGGACCCGGGACAGGGAACTTATTCACCCCTCCACTTT.

V is TRBV27 and J is TRBJ2-7; 13 nucleotides align to TRBD2. The CDR3 has 18 residues. V shed 6 bases, J shed 2 bases, and the junction held 13 bases outside the gene matches. CDR1 and CDR2 (germline): MNHEY, SMNVEV (reference sequence). CDR3 nucleotide sequence: TGTGCCAGCAGGCGTATCTTTCGGACTAGCGGGAGCCCCTACGAGCAGTACTTC. This sequence encodes CASRRIFRTSGSPYEQYF.

For this clone: This same CDR3 is encoded by further DNA sequences in the sample. This sequence joins TRBV11-2 and TRBJ1-5; no firm D call. The V gene's germline CDR1 is SGHAT and CDR2 FQNNGV. V was trimmed by 3 bases and J by 4 bases, leaving 7 bases between them. The CDR3 contains 13 residues. In nucleotides, the CDR3 is TGTGCCAGCAGCTTTGGCGGGAATCAGCCCCAGCATTTT. It translates to CASSFGGNQPQHF. Together with reference TRBV11-2 and TRBJ1-5, the CDR3 gives the full variable domain: EAGVAQSPRYKIIEKRQSVAFWCNPISGHATLYWYQQILGQGPKLLIQFQNNGVVDDSQLPKDRFSAERLKGVDSTLKIQPAKLEDSAVYLCASSFGGNQPQHFGDGTRLSIL.

The chain is built from TRBV3-1 (or the pseudogene TRBV3-2) and TRBJ2-1; 11 bases match TRBD1. This CDR3 is 14 amino acids long. Trimming cost V 4 bases and J 7 bases; bases outside gene matches: 3. Germline CDR1 is LGHDT and CDR2 is YNNKEL (reference sequence). The chain's CDR3 is CASSPRDRGNEQFF. CDR3 nucleotide sequence: TGTGCCAGCAGCCCCCGGGACAGGGGGAATGAGCAGTTCTTC.

The rearrangement links TRBV5-1 to TRBJ1-2, with 10 positions matching TRBD1. This CDR3 has 15 residues. Germline values: CDR1 SGHRS, CDR2 YFSETQ. J lost 6 bases, V lost 4 bases, and 9 bases had no gene match. This chain's CDR3 is CASSVTGGAYNGYTF. CDR3 nucleotides: TGCGCCAGCAGCGTGACAGGGGGCGCGTATAATGGCTACACCTTC.

The chain carries TRBV19 and TRBJ1-5, with D perhaps TRBD1 (6 bases). Trimming took off 3 bases at V and 2 bases at J, with 14 bases between the two ends. The CDR3 length is 16 residues. CDR1 LNHDA and CDR2 SQIVND come from the germline V gene (reference sequence). CDR3 coding DNA: TGTGCCAGTAGTATCACGGGGGGCGCGGGCAATCAGCCCCAGCATTTT. This encodes CASSITGGAGNQPQHF.

CDR3 DNA: TGTGCCAGCAGTTTATCTGTAGCGGGGTACGAGCAGTACTTC. Its protein product is CASSLSVAGYEQYF. V is TRBV27 and J is TRBJ2-7; 8 positions agree with TRBD2. Looked up from germline, CDR1 is MNHEY and CDR2 is SMNVEV (reference sequence). Trimming at V came to 0 bases and at J to 4 bases, leaving 2 bases not matched to a gene. The CDR3 consists of 14 residues.

The CDR3 DNA sequence: TGTGCCAGCTCGACTCAGGGGGCGGATAATTCACCCCTCCACTTT. Amino acid sequence: CASSTQGADNSPLHF. The rearrangement links TRBV19 to TRBJ1-6, with 8 nucleotides matching TRBD1. V lost 9 bases, J lost 5 bases, and 9 bases stayed unmatched. The CDR3 covers 15 residues. Looked up from germline, CDR1 is LNHDA and CDR2 is SQIVND (reference sequence). Full variable domain (remainder filled in from reference TRBV19 and TRBJ1-6): DGGITQSPKYLFRKEGQNVTLSCEQNLNHDAMYWYRQDPGQGLRLIYYSQIVNDFQKGDIAEGYSVSREKKESFPLTVTSAQKNPTAFYLCASSTQGADNSPLHFGNGTRLTVT.

The chain combines TRBV15 with TRBJ2-3, with 9 nucleotides matching TRBD1. Per the germline V gene, CDR1 is LNHNV and CDR2 is YYDKDF (reference sequence). This CDR3 contains 16 residues. After removal of 2 bases from V and 5 bases from J, the junction contained 8 bases not matched to a gene. CDR3 sequence (DNA): TGTGCCACCAGCAGACAGAACAGGGGGCGAGGAGATACGCAGTATTTT. Its translation is CATSRQNRGRGDTQYF.

The rearrangement links TRBV6-5 to TRBJ1-5; D might be TRBD1 (5 bases). Trimming removed 5 bases from V and 1 base from J, with 12 bases in between. Germline-derived CDR1 and CDR2 are MNHEY and SVGAGI. The CDR3 length is 15 residues. The DNA for the CDR3 is TGTGCCAGCAGTCCCCAGGGTGCGAGCAATCAGCCCCAGCATTTT. This gives the protein CASSPQGASNQPQHF.

This chain uses TRBV3-1 (or the pseudogene TRBV3-2) with TRBJ2-1, with D hard to call. V gave up 6 bases and J gave up 4 bases, with 13 bases separating them. The CDR3 is 14 amino acids. Germline CDR1 and CDR2: LGHDT and YNNKEL (reference sequence). DNA for the CDR3: TGTGCCAGCAGACTACGGGTCCCGTACAATGAGCAGTTCTTC. It specifies CASRLRVPYNEQFF.

V and J are TRBV7-2 and TRBJ1-1, with a weak D call TRBD1 (6 bases). This CDR3 region has 15 residues. Germline V lookup: CDR1 SGHTA, CDR2 FQGNSA. Deletions cut 2 bases from V and 1 base from J, with 11 bases between. In nucleotides, the CDR3 is TGTGCCAGCAGCTTAATTGGGACACAGAACACTGAAGCTTTCTTT. It yields the protein CASSLIGTQNTEAFF.

This clone was seen once. The V and J genes are TRBV5-4 and TRBJ2-5; TRBD2 matches 7 bases. CDR1 SGHNT and CDR2 YYREEE come from the germline V gene (reference sequence). After removal of 2 bases from V and 6 bases from J, the junction contained 10 bases not matched to a gene. The CDR3 consists of 15 residues. CDR3 in DNA: TGTGCCAGCAGCTTCGGGACTATGACCAGGAAGACCCAGTACTTC. Its translation: CASSFGTMTRKTQYF.

In nucleotides, the CDR3 is TGCGCCAGCAGTTCTGGTCTGGACGGACTTATTAACTATGGCTACACCTTC. It codes for CASSSGLDGLINYGYTF. V is TRBV10-2 and J is TRBJ1-2; D gene ambiguous. Germline CDR1 reads WSHSY; CDR2 reads SAAADI. The CDR3 is 17 residues long. V gave up 5 bases and J gave up 1 base, with 20 bases separating them.

The rearrangement uses TRBV7-2 and TRBJ1-5; 10 bases align to TRBD1. Germline assignment: CDR1 SGHTA and CDR2 FQGNSA. The V gene end was trimmed by 4 bases and the J gene end by 7 bases; junction bases not matched to a gene: 7. This CDR3 has 15 amino acids. In DNA form, the CDR3 reads TGTGCCAGCAGCTCGGGACAGGGGAAGAAACAGCCCCAGCATTTT. Translating it yields CASSSGQGKKQPQHF.